This T cell receptor (beta chain) is drawn from a study of blood T cell repertoires in COVID-19. Study in general: Samples of COVID-19 (acute and convalescent) were obtained from the United States, Italy and Spain.

Two negative PCRs, clearance, or symptom resolution had been documented for recovered Cohort 3 donors. Under the authors' procedure: Estimation of nucleated cell counts was performed using reference gene primer amplification. Measured with immunoSEQ multiplex PCR; TCRdb has only the in-frame clones, and not every one. D and trimming were read from the DNA, whereas the V and J calls and clone size are those reported in that table. The sample has 240,000 or so clones, 75% to 90% seen once. V gave up 0 bases and J gave up 4 bases, with 11 bases separating them. Germline CDR1 and CDR2: SGDLS and YYNGEE. This CDR3 comprises 14 residues.

The chain carries TRBV9 and TRBJ2-7, with D possibly TRBD2 on 6 matching bases. The sequenced sample consisted of PBMCs or T cells enriched from blood (not recorded which). The TCR comes from a man between 40 and 49 years old who had recovered from COVID-19. The CDR3 DNA reads TGTGCCAGCAGCGTAGGCTTTGGGGGGTACGAGCAGTACTTC. This gives the protein CASSVGFGGYEQYF.